This T cell receptor (beta chain) comes out of a study of identifying expanded T cells in peripheral blood. Findings and caveats of the study: Clone count variance between roughly 2-week samples rose with total template count. Technical replicates showed around 1.2 changed clones; roughly two weeks about 16.4; four weeks 19.

Germline CDR1 is GTSNPN and CDR2 is SVGIG (reference sequence). The CDR3 totals 13 residues. Trimming removed 2 bases from V and 5 bases from J, with 10 bases in between. Using immunoSEQ multiplex PCR, the repertoire was profiled, and TCRdb retains in-frame clones only, with some absent. The table has 70,000 to 100,000 clones, roughly 86% seen once. As concerns this clone: Its antigen is currently unknown.

V is TRBV30 and J is TRBJ1-5, with D unclear. This clonotype was obtained from a person aged 18-70 years in good health. Sequencing was done on a sample of blood. The CDR3 DNA is TGTGCCTGGAGTATAGGACGTGATCAGCCCCAGCATTTT. The encoded protein is CAWSIGRDQPQHF. Full variable domain (missing parts from reference TRBV30 and TRBJ1-5): SQTIHQWPATLVQPVGSPLSLECTVEGTSNPNLYWYRQAAGRGLQLLFYSVGIGQISSEVPQNLSASRPQDRQFILSSKKLLLSDSGFYLCAWSIGRDQPQHFGDGTRLSIL.